The text below deals with one T cell receptor beta chain. The antigen is unknown. This specimen belongs to a study of early T cells in non-severe SARS-CoV-2 infection. In the library, individual cDNA molecules carried attached unique molecular identifiers. TCRdb reprocessed the 5' RACE reads via MiXCR and lists one record per CDR3 protein. The table includes some 110,000 distinct CDR3 sequences, about 15% detected once. Points from the study as a whole: Anti-spike CD8 responses were favored by VDJdb matching, which missed private and CD4 specificities.

The CDR3 consists of 13 residues. Unmatched junction bases numbered 8, after V lost 6 bases and J lost 10 bases. Per the germline V gene, CDR1 is DFQATT and CDR2 is SNEGSKA (reference sequence). The source of this sequence is an adult who was a healthcare worker with PCR-confirmed SARS-CoV-2 infection or an uninfected control (not recorded which). The V gene is TRBV20-1, the J gene TRBJ1-6; 8 bases are shared with TRBD1. The material sequenced was whole blood. The CDR3 is CSARGDRGSPLHF. CDR3 coding DNA: TGCAGTGCCCGCGGTGACAGGGGATCACCCCTCCACTTT.